This T cell receptor beta chain was identified in a study of PD-1 blockade in classical Hodgkin lymphoma. Germline CDR1 is SGHDT and CDR2 is YYEEEE. This CDR3 contains 14 residues. Between the trimmed V and J ends, which lost 0 bases and 8 bases, there was a span of 15 bases. Remarks on this clone: Its antigen is as yet unknown.

Some clones are missing from TCRdb's copy, which holds only in-frame ones; the method was immunoSEQ multiplex PCR. The sample yields 75,000 to 100,000 clones, roughly 76% seen once. Every patient was affected by relapse after autologous stem cell transplantation, while exposure to brentuximab vedotin was not uniform. Study-wide points: Reports described newly diagnosed patients as having lower baseline TCR diversity than healthy donors. Researchers reported that CD4+ TCR diversity, though not CD8+, rose significantly by C4D1.

J is TRBJ2-7 and V is TRBV5-6; a possible D gene is TRBD1 (5 bases). The sequence came from a human donor with classical Hodgkin lymphoma. The sample here was peripheral blood mononuclear cells (PBMCs), taken before the second cycle of nivolumab. The CDR3 protein is CASSLVGLPEKQYF. Here the CDR3 DNA reads TGTGCCAGCAGCTTGGTGGGGCTTCCCGAGAAGCAGTACTTC. Full variable domain (remainder filled in from reference TRBV5-6 and TRBJ2-7): DAGVTQSPTHLIKTRGQQVTLRCSPKSGHDTVSWYQQALGQGPQFIFQYYEEEERQRGNFPDRFSGHQFPNYSSELNVNALLLGDSALYLCASSLVGLPEKQYFGPGTRLTVT.